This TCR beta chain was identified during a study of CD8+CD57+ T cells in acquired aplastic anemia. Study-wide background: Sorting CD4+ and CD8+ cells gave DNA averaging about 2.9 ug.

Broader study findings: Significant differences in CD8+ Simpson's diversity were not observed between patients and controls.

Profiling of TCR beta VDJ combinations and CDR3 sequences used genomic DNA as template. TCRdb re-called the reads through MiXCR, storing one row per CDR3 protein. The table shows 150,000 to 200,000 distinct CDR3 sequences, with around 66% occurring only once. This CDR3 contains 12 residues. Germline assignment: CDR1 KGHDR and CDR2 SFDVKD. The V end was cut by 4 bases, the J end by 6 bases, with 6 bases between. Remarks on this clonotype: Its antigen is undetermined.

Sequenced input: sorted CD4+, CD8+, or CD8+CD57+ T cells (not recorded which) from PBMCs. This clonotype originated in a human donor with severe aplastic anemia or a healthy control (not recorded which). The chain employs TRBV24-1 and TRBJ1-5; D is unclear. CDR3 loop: CATSELGQPQHF. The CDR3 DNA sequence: TGTGCCACCAGTGAGTTAGGTCAGCCCCAGCATTTT.